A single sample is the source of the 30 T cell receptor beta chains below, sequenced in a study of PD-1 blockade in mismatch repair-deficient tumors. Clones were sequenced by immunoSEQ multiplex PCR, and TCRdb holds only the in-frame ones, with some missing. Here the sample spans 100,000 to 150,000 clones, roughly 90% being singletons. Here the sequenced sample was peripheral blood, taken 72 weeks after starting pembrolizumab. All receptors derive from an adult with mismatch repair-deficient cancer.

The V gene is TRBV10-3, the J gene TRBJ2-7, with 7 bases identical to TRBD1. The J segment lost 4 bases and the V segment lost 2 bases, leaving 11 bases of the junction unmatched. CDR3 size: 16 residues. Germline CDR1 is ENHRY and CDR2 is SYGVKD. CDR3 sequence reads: CAISEPEGDRTYEQYF. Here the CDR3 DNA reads TGTGCCATCAGTGAGCCGGAAGGGGACAGAACATACGAGCAGTACTTC.

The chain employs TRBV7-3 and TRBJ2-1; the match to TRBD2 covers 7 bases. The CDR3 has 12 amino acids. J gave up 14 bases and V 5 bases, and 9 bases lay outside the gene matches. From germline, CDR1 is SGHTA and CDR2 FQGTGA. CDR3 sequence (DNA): TGTGCCAGCAGCGCCGATCCGGGAGGCAAGTTCTTC. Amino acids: CASSADPGGKFF.

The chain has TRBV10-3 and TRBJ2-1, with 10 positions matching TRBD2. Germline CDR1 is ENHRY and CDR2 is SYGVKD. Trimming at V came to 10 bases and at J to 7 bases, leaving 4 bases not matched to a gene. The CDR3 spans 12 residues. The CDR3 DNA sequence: TGTGCCACCGATAGCGGGAGGAATGAGCAGTTCTTC. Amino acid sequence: CATDSGRNEQFF.

The CDR3 bases are TGTGCCAGCAGTTTTGGTTATGGCAGGGGGCGAGGAACTAATGAAAAACTGTTTTTT. Protein: CASSFGYGRGRGTNEKLFF. The gene calls are TRBV28 and TRBJ1-4; 8 positions agree with TRBD1. The CDR3 has 19 amino acids. Germline V gene lookup returns CDR1 MDHEN and CDR2 SYDVKM. V trimming: 3 bases; J trimming: 1 base; junction bases outside the gene matches: 13.

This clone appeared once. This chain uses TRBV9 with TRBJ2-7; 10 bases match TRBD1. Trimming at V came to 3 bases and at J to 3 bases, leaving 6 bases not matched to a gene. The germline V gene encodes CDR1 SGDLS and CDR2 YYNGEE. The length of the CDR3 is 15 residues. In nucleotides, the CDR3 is TGTGCCAGCAGCGGCCGGGACAGGGGATTCTACGAGCAGTACTTC. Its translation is CASSGRDRGFYEQYF.

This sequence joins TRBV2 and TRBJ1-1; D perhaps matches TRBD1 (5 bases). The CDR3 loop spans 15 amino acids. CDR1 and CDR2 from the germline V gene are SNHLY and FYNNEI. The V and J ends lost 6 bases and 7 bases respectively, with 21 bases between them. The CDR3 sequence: CASRGTETVLGEAFF. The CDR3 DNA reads TGTGCCAGCAGAGGGACGGAAACTGTGCTGGGTGAAGCTTTCTTT.

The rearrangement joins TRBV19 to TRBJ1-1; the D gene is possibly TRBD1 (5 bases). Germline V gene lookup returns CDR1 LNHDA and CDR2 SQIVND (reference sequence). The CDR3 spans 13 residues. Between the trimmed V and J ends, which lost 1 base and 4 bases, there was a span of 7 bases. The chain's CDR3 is CASSIAGRTEAFF. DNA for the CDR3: TGTGCCAGTAGTATAGCAGGGCGCACTGAAGCTTTCTTT.

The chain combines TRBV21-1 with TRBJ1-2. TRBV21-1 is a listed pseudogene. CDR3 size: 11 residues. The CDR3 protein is CASSSVWSYTF. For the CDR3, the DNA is TGTGCCAGCAGCAGTGTGTGGAGCTACACCTTC.

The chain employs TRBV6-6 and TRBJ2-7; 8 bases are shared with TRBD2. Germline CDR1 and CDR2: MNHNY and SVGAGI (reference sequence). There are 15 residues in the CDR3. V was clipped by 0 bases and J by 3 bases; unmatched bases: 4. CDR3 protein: CASSYSTSVSYEQYF. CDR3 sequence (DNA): TGTGCCAGCAGTTACTCGACTAGCGTGAGCTACGAGCAGTACTTC.

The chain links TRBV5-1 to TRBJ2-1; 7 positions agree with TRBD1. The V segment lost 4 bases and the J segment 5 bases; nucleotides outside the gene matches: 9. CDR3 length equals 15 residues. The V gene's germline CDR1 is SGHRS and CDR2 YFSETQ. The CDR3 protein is CASSRKGQRDNEQFF. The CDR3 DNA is TGCGCCAGCAGCCGAAAGGGACAGCGAGACAATGAGCAGTTCTTC.

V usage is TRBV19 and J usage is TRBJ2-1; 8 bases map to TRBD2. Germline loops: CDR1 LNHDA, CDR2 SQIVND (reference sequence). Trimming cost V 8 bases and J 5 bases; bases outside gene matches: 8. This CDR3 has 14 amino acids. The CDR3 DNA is TGTGCCAGTGTAAGGACTAGCCAAAACAATGAGCAGTTCTTC. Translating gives CASVRTSQNNEQFF. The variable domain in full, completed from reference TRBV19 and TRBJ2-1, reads DGGITQSPKYLFRKEGQNVTLSCEQNLNHDAMYWYRQDPGQGLRLIYYSQIVNDFQKGDIAEGYSVSREKKESFPLTVTSAQKNPTAFYLCASVRTSQNNEQFFGPGTRLTVL.

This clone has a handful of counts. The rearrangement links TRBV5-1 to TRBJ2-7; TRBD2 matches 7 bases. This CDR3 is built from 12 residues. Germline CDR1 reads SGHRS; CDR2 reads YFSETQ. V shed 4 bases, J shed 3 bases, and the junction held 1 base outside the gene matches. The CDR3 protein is CASSPGGYEQYF. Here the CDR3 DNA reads TGCGCCAGCAGCCCGGGGGGCTACGAGCAGTACTTC.

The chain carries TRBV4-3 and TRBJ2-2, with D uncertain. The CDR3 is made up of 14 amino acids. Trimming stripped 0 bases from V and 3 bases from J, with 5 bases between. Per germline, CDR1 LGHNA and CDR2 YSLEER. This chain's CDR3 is CASSQEGYTGELFF. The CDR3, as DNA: TGCGCCAGCAGCCAAGAGGGTTACACCGGGGAGCTGTTTTTT.

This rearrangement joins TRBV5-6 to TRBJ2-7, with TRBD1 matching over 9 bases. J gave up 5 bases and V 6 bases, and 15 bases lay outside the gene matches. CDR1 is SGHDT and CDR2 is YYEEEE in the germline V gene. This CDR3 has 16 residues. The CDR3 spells CASIHKPGTGWDEQYF. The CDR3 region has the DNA TGTGCCAGCATACATAAACCCGGGACAGGGTGGGACGAGCAGTACTTC. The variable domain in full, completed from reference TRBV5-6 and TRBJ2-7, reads DAGVTQSPTHLIKTRGQQVTLRCSPKSGHDTVSWYQQALGQGPQFIFQYYEEEERQRGNFPDRFSGHQFPNYSSELNVNALLLGDSALYLCASIHKPGTGWDEQYFGPGTRLTVT.

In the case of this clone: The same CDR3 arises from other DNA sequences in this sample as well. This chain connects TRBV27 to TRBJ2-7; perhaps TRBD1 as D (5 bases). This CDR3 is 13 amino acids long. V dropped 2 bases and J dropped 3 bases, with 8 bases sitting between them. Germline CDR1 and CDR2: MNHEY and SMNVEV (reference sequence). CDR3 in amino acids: CASSLRGGYEQYF. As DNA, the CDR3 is TGTGCCAGCAGTTTAAGGGGTGGCTACGAGCAGTACTTC.

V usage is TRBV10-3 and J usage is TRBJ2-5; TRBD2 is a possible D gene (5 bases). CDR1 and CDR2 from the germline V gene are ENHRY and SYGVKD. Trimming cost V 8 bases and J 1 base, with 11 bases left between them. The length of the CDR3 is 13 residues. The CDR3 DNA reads TGTGCCATCTGGTCGGGGTTCCAAGAGACCCAGTACTTC. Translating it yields CAIWSGFQETQYF.

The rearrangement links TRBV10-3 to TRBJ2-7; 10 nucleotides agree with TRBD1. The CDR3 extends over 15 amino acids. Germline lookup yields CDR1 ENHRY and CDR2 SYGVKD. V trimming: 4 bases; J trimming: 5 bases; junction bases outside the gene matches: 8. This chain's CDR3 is CAISGPGQGINEQYF. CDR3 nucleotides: TGTGCCATCAGTGGCCCGGGACAGGGGATCAACGAGCAGTACTTC.

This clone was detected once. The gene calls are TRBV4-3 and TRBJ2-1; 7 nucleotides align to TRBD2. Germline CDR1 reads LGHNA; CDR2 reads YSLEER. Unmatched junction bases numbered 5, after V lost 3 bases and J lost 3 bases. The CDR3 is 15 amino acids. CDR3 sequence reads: CASSQDRDYYNEQFF. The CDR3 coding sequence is TGCGCCAGCAGCCAGGATAGGGACTACTACAATGAGCAGTTCTTC.

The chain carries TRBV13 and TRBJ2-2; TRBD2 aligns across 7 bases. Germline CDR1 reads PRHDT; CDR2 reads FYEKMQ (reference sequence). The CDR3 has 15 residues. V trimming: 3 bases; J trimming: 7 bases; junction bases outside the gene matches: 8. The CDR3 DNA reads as TGTGCCAGCAGCTTGGTGGGAGGGCCTAACGGGGAGCTGTTTTTT. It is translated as CASSLVGGPNGELFF.

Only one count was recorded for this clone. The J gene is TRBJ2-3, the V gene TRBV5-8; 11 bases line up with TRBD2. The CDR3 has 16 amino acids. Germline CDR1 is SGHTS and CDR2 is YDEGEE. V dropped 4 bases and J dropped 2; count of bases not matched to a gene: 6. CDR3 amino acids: CASSVAGGPFTDTQYF. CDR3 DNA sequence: TGTGCCAGCAGCGTAGCGGGAGGGCCTTTCACAGATACGCAGTATTTT.

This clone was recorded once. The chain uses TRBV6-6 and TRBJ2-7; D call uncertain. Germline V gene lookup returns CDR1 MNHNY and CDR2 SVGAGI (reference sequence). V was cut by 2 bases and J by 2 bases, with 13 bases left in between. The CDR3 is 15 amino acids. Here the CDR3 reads CASSYVRLSAYEQYF. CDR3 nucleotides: TGTGCCAGCAGTTACGTCCGTCTAAGTGCCTACGAGCAGTACTTC.

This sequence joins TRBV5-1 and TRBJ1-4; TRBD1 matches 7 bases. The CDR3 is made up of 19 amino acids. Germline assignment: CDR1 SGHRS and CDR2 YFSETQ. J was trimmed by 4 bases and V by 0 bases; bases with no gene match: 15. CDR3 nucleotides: TGCGCCAGCAGCTTGGGGGACAGACATTGGCCGACTCTTAATGAAAAACTGTTTTTT. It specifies CASSLGDRHWPTLNEKLFF. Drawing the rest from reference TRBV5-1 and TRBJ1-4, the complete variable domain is KAGVTQTPRYLIKTRGQQVTLSCSPISGHRSVSWYQQTPGQGLQFLFEYFSETQRNKGNFPGRFSGRQFSNSRSEMNVSTLELGDSALYLCASSLGDRHWPTLNEKLFFGSGTQLSVL.

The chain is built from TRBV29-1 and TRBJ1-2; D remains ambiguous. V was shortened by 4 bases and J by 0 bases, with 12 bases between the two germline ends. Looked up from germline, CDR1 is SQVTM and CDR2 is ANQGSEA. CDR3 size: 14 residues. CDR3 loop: CSVGSFDTNYGYTF. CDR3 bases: TGCAGCGTTGGCTCGTTCGATACTAACTATGGCTACACCTTC.

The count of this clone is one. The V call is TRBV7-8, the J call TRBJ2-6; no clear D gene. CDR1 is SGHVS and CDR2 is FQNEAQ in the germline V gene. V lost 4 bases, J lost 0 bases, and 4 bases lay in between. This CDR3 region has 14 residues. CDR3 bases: TGTGCCAGCAGCTCGAGCTCTGGGGCCAACGTCCTGACTTTC. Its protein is CASSSSSGANVLTF.

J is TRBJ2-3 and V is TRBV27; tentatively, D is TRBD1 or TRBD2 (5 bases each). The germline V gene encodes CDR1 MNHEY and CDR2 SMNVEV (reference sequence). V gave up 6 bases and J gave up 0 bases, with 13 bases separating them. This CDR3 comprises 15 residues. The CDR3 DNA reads TGTGCCAGCAGCCGAGGGGCGGCTAGCACAGATACGCAGTATTTT. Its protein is CASSRGAASTDTQYF.

Written as DNA, the CDR3 is TGCGCCAGCAGCCATCGCCGATTAAACAATCAGCCCCAGCATTTT. Residues: CASSHRRLNNQPQHF. The chain employs TRBV23-1 and TRBJ1-5, with D unclear. TRBV23-1 is identified as an open reading frame with a role that is uncertain. Trimming removed 6 bases from V and 3 bases from J, with 15 bases in between. The CDR3 totals 15 residues.

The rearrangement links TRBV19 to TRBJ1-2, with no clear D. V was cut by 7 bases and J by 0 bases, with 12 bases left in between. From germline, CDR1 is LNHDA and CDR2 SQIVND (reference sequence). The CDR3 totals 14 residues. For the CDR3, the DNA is TGTGCCAGTACCCCGGGGAGCCCTAACTATGGCTACACCTTC. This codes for CASTPGSPNYGYTF.

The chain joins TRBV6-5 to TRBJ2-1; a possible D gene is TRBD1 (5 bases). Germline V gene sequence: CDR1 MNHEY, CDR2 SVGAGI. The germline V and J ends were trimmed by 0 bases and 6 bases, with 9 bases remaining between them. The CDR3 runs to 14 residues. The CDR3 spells CASSYSNGANEQFF. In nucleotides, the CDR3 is TGTGCCAGCAGTTACTCGAATGGGGCCAATGAGCAGTTCTTC.

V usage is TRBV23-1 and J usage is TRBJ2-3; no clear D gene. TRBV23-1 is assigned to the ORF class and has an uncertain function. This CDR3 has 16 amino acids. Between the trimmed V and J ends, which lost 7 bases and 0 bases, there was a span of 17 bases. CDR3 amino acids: CASTPFRRPSTDTQYF. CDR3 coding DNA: TGCGCCAGCACTCCCTTCAGGAGACCCAGCACAGATACGCAGTATTTT.

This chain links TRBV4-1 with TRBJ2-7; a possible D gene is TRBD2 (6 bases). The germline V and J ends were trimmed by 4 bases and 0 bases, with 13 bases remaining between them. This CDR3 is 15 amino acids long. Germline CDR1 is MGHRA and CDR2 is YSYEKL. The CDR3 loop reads CASSRAGSSSYEQYF. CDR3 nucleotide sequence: TGCGCCAGCAGCCGCGCGGGGTCCAGCTCCTACGAGCAGTACTTC.